This entry describes one TCR beta chain. Its antigen is still unknown. This CDR3 spans 19 amino acids. Germline V lookup: CDR1 MNHEY, CDR2 SMNVEV (reference sequence). With 4 bases clipped from V and 5 bases from J, the junction kept 13 bases outside the gene matches. The data derive from a study of chemoradiotherapy in HPV16-positive cancers. Study in general: Functional T-cell assays on a couple of HPV16-positive patients' cells defined candidate HPV-specific clones and common TCR motifs. Study-wide results and limits: Non-HPV-specific T cells did not expand in tumors during treatment, whereas candidate HPV-specific clones and E7-related motifs did. For HPV16-positive patients, expanding HPV-responsive T cells associated with longer recurrence-free survival.

The assay was immunoSEQ multiplex PCR, and TCRdb's table has in-frame clones only and misses some. The sample has 6,000 to 9,000 clones; 77% are singletons. Repeated repertoire sampling spanned the course of chemoradiotherapy. This chain links TRBV27 with TRBJ2-2, with 13 bases lining up with TRBD2. The origin of this receptor is a human donor with HPV-associated anogenital cancer. Sampling was performed from a patient who underwent chemoradiotherapy. CDR3 region: CASSSALPGLAGRTGELFF. The CDR3 DNA sequence: TGTGCCAGCAGTTCTGCCCTCCCGGGACTAGCGGGGCGGACCGGGGAGCTGTTTTTT.